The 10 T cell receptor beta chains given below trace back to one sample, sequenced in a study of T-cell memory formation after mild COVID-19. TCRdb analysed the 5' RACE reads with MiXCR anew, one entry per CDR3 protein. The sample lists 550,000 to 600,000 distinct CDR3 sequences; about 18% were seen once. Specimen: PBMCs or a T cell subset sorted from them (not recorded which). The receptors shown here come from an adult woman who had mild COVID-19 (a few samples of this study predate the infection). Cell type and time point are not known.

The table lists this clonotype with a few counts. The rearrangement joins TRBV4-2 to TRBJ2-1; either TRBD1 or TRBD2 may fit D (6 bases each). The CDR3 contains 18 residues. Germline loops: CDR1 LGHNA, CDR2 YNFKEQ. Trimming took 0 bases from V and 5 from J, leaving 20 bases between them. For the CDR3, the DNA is TGTGCCAGCAGCCAAGAGGTTGGCGTAACGGGGGCTGACAATGAGCAGTTCTTC. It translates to CASSQEVGVTGADNEQFF.

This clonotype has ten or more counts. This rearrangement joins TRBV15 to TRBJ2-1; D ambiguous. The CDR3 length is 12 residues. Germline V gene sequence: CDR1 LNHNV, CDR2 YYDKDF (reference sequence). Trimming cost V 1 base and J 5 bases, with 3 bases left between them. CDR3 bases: TGTGCCACCAGCAGAGTTAACAATGAGCAGTTCTTC. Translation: CATSRVNNEQFF.

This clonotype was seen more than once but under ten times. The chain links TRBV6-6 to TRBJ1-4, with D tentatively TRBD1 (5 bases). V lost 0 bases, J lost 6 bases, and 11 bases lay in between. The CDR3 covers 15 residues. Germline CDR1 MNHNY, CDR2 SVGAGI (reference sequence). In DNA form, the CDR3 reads TGTGCCAGCAGTTACTCGGGGGAGACCCATGAAAAACTGTTTTTT. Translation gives CASSYSGETHEKLFF.

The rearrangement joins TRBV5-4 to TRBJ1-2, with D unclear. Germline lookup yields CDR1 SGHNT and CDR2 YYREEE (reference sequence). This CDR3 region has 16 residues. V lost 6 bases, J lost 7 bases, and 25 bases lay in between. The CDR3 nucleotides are TGTGCCAGCACCCTCAAAAGGCCCTCTGGACCATCTGGCTACACCTTC. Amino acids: CASTLKRPSGPSGYTF.

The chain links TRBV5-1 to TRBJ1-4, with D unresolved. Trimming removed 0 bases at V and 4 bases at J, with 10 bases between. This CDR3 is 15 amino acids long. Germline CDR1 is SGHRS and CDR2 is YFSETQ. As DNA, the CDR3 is TGCGCCAGCAGCTTGGTGGGAAGAAATAATGAAAAACTGTTTTTT. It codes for CASSLVGRNNEKLFF.

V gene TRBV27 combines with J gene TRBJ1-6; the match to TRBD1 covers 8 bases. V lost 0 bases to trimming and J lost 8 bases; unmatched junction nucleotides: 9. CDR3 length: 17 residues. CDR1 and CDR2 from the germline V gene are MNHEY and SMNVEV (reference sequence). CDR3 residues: CASSLSVDRGGHSPLHF. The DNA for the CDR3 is TGTGCCAGCAGTTTATCGGTCGACAGGGGAGGACATTCACCCCTCCACTTT.

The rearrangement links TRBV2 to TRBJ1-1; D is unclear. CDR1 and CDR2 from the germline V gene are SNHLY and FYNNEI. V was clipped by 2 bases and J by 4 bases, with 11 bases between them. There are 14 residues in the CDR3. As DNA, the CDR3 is TGTGCCAGCAGTGAAATCTGGGAAGGCACTGAAGCTTTCTTT. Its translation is CASSEIWEGTEAFF.

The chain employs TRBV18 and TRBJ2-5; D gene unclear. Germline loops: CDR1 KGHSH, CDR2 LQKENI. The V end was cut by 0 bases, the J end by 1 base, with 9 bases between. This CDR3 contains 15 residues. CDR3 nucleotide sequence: TGTGCCAGCTCACCACCCATGGGCAGCCAAGAGACCCAGTACTTC. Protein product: CASSPPMGSQETQYF.

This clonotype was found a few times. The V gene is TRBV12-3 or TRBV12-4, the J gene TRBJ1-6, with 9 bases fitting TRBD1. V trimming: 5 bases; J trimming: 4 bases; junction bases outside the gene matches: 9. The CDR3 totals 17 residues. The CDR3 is CASSLRTGARYNSPLHF. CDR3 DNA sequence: TGTGCCAGCAGTCTCCGGACAGGGGCTAGATATAATTCACCCCTCCACTTT.

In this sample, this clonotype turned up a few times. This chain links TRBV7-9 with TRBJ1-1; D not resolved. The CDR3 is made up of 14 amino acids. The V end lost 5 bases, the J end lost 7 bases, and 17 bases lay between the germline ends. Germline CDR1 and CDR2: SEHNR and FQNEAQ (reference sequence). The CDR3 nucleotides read TGTGCCAGCAGCGCTCTTGGGTGGGCAGATGAAGCTTTCTTT. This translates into CASSALGWADEAFF. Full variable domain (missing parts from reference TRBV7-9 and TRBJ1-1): DTGVSQNPRHKITKRGQNVTFRCDPISEHNRLYWYRQTLGQGPEFLTYFQNEAQLEKSRLLSDRFSAERPKGSFSTLEIQRTEQGDSAMYLCASSALGWADEAFFGQGTRLTVV.